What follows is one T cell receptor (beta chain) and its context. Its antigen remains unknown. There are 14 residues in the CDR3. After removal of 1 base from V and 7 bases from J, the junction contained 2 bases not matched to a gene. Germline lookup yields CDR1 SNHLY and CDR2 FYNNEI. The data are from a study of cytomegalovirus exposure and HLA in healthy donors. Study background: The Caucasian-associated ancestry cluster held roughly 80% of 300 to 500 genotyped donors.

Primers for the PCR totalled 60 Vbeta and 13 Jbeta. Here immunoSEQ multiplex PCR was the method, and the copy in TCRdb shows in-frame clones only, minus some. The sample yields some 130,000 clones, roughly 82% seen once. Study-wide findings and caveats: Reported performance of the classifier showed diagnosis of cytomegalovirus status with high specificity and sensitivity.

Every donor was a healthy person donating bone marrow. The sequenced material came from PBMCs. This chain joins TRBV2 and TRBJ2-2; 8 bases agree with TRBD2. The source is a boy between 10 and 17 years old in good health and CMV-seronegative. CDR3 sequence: CASSEVLAVGELFF. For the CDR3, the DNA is TGTGCCAGCAGTGAAGTACTAGCGGTCGGGGAGCTGTTTTTT.